The TCR beta chain described here comes from a study of OX40 agonist ivuxolimab in advanced cancers. Between the trimmed V and J ends, which lost 2 bases and 5 bases, there was a span of 0 bases. The germline gives CDR1 LNHDA, CDR2 SQIVND (reference sequence). The CDR3 has 11 amino acids. In its sample, this clone was seen a few times. Its antigen is undetermined. Repertoires were generated with immunoSEQ multiplex PCR, while TCRdb's copy carries only in-frame clones and drops some. The sample lists fewer than 80,000 clones, 75% to 90% seen once, with just over 2% in the top ten. Overall study results and limits: Normalized expansion of T-cell clones was also low for some nonresponders. Dosing at 0.1 to 3.0 mg/kg was accompanied by clonal expansion of CD4+ and CD8+ blood T cells by week 6. Relative to CD4+ cells, CD8+ T cells on average had more expanded clones.

The rearrangement links TRBV19 to TRBJ2-2; D gene ambiguous. The sequence was collected from an adult with an advanced solid tumor such as melanoma, head and neck, liver or kidney cancer. The source material was CD4+ or CD8+ T cells sorted from blood, sampled in a trial of the OX40 agonist ivuxolimab. CDR3 sequence (DNA): TGTGCCAGTAGTATAACCGGGGAGCTGTTTTTT. Translating it yields CASSITGELFF.